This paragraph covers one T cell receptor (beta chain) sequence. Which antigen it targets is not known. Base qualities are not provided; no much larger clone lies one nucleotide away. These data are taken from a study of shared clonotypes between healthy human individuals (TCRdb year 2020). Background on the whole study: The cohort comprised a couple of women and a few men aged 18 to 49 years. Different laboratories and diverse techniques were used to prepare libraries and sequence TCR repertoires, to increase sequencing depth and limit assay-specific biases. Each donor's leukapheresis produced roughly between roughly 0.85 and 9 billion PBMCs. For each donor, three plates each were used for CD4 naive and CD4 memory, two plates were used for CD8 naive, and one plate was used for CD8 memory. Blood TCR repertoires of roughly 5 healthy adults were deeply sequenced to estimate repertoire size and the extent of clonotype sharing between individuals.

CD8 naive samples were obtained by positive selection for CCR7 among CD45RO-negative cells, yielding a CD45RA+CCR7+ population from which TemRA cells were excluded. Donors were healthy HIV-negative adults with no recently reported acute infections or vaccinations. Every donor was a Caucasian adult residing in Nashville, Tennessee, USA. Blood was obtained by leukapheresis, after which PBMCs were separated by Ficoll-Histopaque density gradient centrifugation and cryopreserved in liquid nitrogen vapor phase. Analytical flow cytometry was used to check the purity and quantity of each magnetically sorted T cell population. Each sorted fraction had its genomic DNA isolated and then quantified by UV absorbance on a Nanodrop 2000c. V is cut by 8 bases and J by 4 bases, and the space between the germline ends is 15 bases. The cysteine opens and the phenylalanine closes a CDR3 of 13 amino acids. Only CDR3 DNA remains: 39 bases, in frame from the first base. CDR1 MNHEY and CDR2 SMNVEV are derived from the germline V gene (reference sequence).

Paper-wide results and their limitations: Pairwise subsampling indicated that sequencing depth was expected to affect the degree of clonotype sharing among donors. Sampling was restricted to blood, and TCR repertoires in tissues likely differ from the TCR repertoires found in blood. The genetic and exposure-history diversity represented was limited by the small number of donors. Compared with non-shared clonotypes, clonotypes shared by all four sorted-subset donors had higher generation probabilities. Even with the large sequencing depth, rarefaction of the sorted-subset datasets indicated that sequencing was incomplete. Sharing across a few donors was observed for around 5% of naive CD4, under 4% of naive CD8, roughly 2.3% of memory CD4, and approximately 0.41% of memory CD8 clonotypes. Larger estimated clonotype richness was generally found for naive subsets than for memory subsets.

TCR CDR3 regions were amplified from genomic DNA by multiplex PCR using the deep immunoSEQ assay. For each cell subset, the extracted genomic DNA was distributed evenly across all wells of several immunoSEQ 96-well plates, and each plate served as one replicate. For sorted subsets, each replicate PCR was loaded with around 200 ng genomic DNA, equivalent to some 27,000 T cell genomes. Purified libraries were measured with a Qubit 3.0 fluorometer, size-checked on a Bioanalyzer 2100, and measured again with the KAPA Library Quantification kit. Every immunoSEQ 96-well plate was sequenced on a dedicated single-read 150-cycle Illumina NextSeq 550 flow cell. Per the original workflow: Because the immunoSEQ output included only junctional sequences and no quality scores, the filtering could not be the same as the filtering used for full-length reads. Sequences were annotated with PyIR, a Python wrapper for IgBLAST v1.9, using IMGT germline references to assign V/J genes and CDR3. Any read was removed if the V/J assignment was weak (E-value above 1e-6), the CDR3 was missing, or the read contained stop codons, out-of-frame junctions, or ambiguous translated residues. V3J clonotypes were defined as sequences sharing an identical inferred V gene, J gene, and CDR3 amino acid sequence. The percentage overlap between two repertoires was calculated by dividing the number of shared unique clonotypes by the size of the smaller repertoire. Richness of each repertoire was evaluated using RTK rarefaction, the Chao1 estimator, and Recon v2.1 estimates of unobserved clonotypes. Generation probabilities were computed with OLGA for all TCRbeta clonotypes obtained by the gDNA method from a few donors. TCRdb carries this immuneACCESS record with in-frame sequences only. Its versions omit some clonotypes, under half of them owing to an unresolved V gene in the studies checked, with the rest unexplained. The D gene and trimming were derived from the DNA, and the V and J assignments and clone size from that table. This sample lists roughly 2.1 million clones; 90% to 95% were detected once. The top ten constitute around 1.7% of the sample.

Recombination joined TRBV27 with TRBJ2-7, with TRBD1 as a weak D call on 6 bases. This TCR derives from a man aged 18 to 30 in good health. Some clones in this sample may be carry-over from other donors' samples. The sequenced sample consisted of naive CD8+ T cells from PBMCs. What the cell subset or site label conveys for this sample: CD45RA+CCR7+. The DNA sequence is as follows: TGTGCCAGCTTCGACAGGAAGGAGTACGAGCAGTACTTC. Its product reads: CASFDRKEYEQYF.